This TCR beta chain emerged from a study of a mutant IDH1 vaccine in newly diagnosed glioma (dated by TCRdb to 2020 to 2023). In the study overall: Of the approximately 35 treated patients, around 62% were male and roughly 38% were female, and a mean age of approximately 40 years was recorded. Peripheral blood was collected at six visits: V03 (baseline), V05, V07, V10, V12 and V13. Prior to enrollment, standard therapy consisting of radiotherapy alone, temozolomide alone, or radiochemotherapy with temozolomide had been administered to patients, with the combination being received by most patients. For exploratory analyses, longitudinal TCRB deep sequencing was carried out in 25 treated patients wherever samples were available. Broader findings and caveats from the paper: The authors stated that sample limitations prevented analyses of patient blood samples from being reproduced. No apparent relationship was observed between pseudoprogression and alterations in the top peripheral T cell clonotypes detected by TCRB sequencing. Immune responses induced by the vaccine were seen in roughly 95% of patients across multiple MHC alleles. Selection of PBMC samples for TCRB deep sequencing was based on availability.

According to the study, the label for this sample's time point signals: baseline, week 1 (first vaccination visit). The sample's treatment or condition label, in plain terms: pre-vaccination baseline after standard-of-care therapy. All donors had newly diagnosed IDH1-mutant astrocytomas of WHO grade 3 or 4 that showed loss of nuclear ATRX. The samples were drawn from NOA16, a multicentre, single-arm, open-label phase I trial in Germany that tested a mutant IDH1 peptide vaccine in humans for the first time. For immunogenicity testing, the blood drawn at visit V03 was used as the baseline sample. The DNeasy Blood and Tissue Kit was used to extract genomic DNA from EDTA blood for TCRB sequencing. Measured from the cysteine to the phenylalanine, the CDR3 is 15 residues long. The entry retains the CDR3 DNA only, 45 bases that are in frame from base 1. Via the germline V gene, CDR1 is MNHEY and CDR2 SVGAGI. V is shortened by 8 bases, J by 1 base, and the region joining them spans 15 bases.

Library generation was performed with the immunoSEQ multiplex PCR assay. Rearranged TCR beta chain sequences were amplified with the hsTCRB Kit following the manufacturer's protocol. An Illumina MiSeq was used to sequence the TCRB libraries. On the authors' methods: The proprietary platform of the kit vendor was used for demultiplexing, trimming and gene mapping. Held by TCRdb, this immuneACCESS table contains in-frame sequences only and omits some clones. Under half of the omission traces to an unresolved V gene where checked; the cause of the rest is unknown. The V and J calls and clone size were taken over from that table, and D and trimming were inferred from the DNA. Counted in this sample were about 92,000 clones; about four fifths of them appeared once. The ten biggest clones cover roughly 7% of the sample. Note on this clone: The antigen it binds to is not known. No base quality values were provided; no much bigger clone lies one nucleotide off.

The sequencing used PBMCs, collected from a glioma patient treated with radiotherapy, temozolomide or both. The chain joins TRBV6-5 to TRBJ1-5; a tentative D match to TRBD1 spans 6 bases. This clonotype originated in a man in his forties with glioma. The nucleotide sequence is TGTGCCAGCGGGGAGGGGGTAACGAGCAATCAGCCCCAGCATTTT. This gives the protein CASGEGVTSNQPQHF.